These 4 T cell receptor beta chains originate from one sample sequenced in a study of post-analysis software for immune sequencing data. Whole-study findings and limits: Several TRBV segments were more frequent in patients than controls; TRBV5-6, TRBV5-1 and TRBV20-1 belonged to this group.

Researchers reported that TCR beta cDNA libraries carried unique molecular identifiers. TCRdb re-analysed the PCR reads in MiXCR, keeping a single row per CDR3 protein. Among fewer than 550,000 distinct CDR3 sequences listed, roughly 34% were seen once. For these TCRs, the target antigens are not known. The sample comprised blood. These receptors came from a girl aged 2-17 years with multiple sclerosis.

The V and J genes are TRBV10-3 and TRBJ2-7; D is unclear. V shed 8 bases and J shed 0 bases, with 5 bases lying between them. Germline CDR1 and CDR2: ENHRY and SYGVKD. CDR3 length: 11 residues. Here the CDR3 DNA reads TGTGCCATCGGAGCCTCCTACGAGCAGTACTTC. Translated, it gives CAIGASYEQYF.

V gene TRBV7-9 combines with J gene TRBJ2-3; D gene uncertain. CDR1 SEHNR and CDR2 FQNEAQ come from the germline V gene (reference sequence). V was clipped by 1 base and J by 6 bases, with 11 bases between them. This CDR3 comprises 14 residues. CDR3 in amino acids: CASSLERLVDTQYF. The CDR3 region has the DNA TGTGCCAGCAGCTTAGAACGTCTTGTGGATACGCAGTATTTT.

This clonotype turned up a few times. The J gene is TRBJ2-5, the V gene TRBV19; D may be TRBD2 (6 bases). The CDR3 is 14 residues long. Trimming cost V 3 bases and J 5 bases, with 13 bases left between them. Germline V CDR1 and CDR2: LNHDA, SQIVND (reference sequence). Here the CDR3 DNA reads TGTGCCAGTAGTATGGAGGGGCCCACCGAGACCCAGTACTTC. Amino acids: CASSMEGPTETQYF.

The CDR3 protein is CSARGPGWAANEKLFF. In nucleotides, the CDR3 is TGCAGTGCTAGAGGTCCCGGTTGGGCGGCTAATGAAAAACTGTTTTTT. The chain combines TRBV20-1 with TRBJ1-4, with D unclear. In germline, CDR1 is DFQATT, CDR2 SNEGSKA (reference sequence). The CDR3 loop spans 16 amino acids. The ends were cut back, 1 base at V and 3 bases at J, with 15 bases in the middle.